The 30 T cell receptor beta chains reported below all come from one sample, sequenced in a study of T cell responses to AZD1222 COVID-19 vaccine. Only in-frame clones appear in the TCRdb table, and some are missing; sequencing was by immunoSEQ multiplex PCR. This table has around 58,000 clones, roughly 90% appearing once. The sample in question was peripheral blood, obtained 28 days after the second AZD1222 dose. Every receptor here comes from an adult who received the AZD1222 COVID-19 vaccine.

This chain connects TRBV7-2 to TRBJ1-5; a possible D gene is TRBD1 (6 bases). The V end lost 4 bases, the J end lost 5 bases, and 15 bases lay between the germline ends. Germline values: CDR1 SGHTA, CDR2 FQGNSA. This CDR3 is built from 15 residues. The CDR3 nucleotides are TGTGCCAGCAGCTCTCAGGGGAGAGAGGATCAGCCCCAGCATTTT. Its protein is CASSSQGREDQPQHF.

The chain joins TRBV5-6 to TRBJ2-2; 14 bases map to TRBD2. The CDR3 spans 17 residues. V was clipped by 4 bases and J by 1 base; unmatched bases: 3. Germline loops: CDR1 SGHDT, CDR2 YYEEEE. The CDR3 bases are TGTGCCAGCAGCCGCGGACTAGCGGGAGGGAACACCGGGGAGCTGTTTTTT. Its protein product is CASSRGLAGGNTGELFF.

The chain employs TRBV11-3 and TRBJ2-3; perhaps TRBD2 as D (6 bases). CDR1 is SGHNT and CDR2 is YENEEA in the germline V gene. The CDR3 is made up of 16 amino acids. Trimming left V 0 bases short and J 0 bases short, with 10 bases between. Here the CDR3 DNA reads TGTGCCAGCAGCTTAGATGGCGGGGCCAGCACAGATACGCAGTATTTT. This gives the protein CASSLDGGASTDTQYF. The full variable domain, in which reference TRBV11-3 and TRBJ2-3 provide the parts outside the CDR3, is EAGVVQSPRYKIIEKKQPVAFWCNPISGHNTLYWYLQNLGQGPELLIRYENEEAVDDSQLPKDRFSAERLKGVDSTLKIQPAELGDSAVYLCASSLDGGASTDTQYFGPGTRLTVL.

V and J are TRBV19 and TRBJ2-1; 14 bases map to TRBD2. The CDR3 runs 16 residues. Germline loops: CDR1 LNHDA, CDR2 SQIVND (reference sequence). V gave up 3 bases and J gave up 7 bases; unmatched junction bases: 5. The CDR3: CASSMERLAGGNEQFF. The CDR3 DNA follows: TGTGCCAGTAGTATGGAAAGACTAGCGGGAGGGAATGAGCAGTTCTTC.

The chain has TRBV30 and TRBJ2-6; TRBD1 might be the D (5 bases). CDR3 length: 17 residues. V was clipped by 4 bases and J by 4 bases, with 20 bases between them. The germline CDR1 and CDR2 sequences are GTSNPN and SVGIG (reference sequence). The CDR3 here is CAWNNDKSQGGANVLTF. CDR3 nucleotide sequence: TGTGCCTGGAACAACGACAAGTCCCAGGGCGGGGCCAACGTCCTGACTTTC. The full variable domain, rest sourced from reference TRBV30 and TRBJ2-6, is SQTIHQWPATLVQPVGSPLSLECTVEGTSNPNLYWYRQAAGRGLQLLFYSVGIGQISSEVPQNLSASRPQDRQFILSSKKLLLSDSGFYLCAWNNDKSQGGANVLTFGAGSRLTVL.

CDR3 residues: CASSLGGLVYEQYF. The CDR3 nucleotides read TGTGCCAGCAGCTTGGGGGGACTAGTCTACGAGCAGTACTTC. The V and J genes are TRBV5-4 and TRBJ2-7; TRBD2 matches 8 bases. The germline V gene encodes CDR1 SGHNT and CDR2 YYREEE (reference sequence). With V trimmed by 0 bases and J by 3 bases, 2 bases remained unmatched. CDR3 length: 14 residues.

CDR3 residues: CASTRGDRGLANYGYTF. The CDR3 coding sequence is TGCGCCAGCACCCGAGGGGACAGGGGGTTAGCTAACTATGGCTACACCTTC. V gene TRBV10-1 combines with J gene TRBJ1-2, with 11 bases that match TRBD1. Germline V gene lookup returns CDR1 WNHNN and CDR2 SYGVQD (reference sequence). The CDR3 sequence is 17 residues long. V lost 7 bases to trimming and J lost 0 bases; unmatched junction nucleotides: 10.

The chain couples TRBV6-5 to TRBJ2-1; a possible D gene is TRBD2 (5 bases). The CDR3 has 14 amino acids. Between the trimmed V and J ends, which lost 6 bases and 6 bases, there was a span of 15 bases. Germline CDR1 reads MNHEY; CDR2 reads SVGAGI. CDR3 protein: CASSPSRGVNEQFF. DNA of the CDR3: TGTGCCAGCAGCCCAAGCCGGGGAGTCAATGAGCAGTTCTTC.

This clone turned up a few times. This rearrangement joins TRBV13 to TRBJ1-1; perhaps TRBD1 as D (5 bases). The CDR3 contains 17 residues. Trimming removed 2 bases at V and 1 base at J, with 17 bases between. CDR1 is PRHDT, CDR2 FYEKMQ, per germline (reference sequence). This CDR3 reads CASSLRWPRGSNTEAFF. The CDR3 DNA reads TGTGCCAGCAGCTTAAGGTGGCCTCGGGGGTCGAACACTGAAGCTTTCTTT.

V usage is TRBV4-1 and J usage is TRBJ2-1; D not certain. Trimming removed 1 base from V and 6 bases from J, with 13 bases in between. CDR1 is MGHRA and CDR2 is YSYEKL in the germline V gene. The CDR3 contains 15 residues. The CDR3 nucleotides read TGCGCCAGCAGCCAAGGCTCCCGGTCGTTCAATGAGCAGTTCTTC. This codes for CASSQGSRSFNEQFF.

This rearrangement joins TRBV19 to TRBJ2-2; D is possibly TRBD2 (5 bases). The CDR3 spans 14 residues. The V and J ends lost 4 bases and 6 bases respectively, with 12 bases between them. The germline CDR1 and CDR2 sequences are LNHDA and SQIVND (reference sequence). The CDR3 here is CASSNNPGAGELFF. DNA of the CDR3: TGTGCCAGTAGTAATAACCCCGGGGCCGGGGAGCTGTTTTTT.

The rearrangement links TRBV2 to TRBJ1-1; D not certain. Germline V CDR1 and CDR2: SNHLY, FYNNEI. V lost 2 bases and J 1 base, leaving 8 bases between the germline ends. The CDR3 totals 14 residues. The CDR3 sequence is CASSEWRSNTEAFF. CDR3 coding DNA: TGTGCCAGCAGTGAATGGCGGTCGAACACTGAAGCTTTCTTT.

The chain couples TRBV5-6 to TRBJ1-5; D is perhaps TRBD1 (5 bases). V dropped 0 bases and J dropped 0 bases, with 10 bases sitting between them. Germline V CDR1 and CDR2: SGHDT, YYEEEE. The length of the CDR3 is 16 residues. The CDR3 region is CASSLGRAHSNQPQHF. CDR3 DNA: TGTGCCAGCAGCTTGGGCAGGGCCCATAGCAATCAGCCCCAGCATTTT.

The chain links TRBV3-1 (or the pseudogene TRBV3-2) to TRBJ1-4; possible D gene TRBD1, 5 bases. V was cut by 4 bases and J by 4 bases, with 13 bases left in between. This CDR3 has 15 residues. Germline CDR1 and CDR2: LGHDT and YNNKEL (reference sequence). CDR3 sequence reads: CASSPRDGHNEKLFF. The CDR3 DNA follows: TGTGCCAGCAGCCCCCGGGACGGACATAATGAAAAACTGTTTTTT.

CDR3 amino acids: CASSLDSGQEGYTF. DNA for the CDR3: TGTGCCAGCAGCTTAGATAGTGGCCAGGAAGGCTACACCTTC. This chain joins TRBV7-9 and TRBJ1-2; D not resolved. The germline V and J ends were trimmed by 1 base and 8 bases, with 14 bases remaining between them. Germline-derived CDR1 and CDR2 are SEHNR and FQNEAQ (reference sequence). This CDR3 is built from 14 residues.

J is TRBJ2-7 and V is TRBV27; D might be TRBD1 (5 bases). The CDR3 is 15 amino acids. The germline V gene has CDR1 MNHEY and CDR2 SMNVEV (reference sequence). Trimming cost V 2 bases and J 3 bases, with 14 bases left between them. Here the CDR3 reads CASSLRQGIGYEQYF. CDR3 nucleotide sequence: TGTGCCAGCAGTTTACGGCAGGGAATAGGCTACGAGCAGTACTTC.

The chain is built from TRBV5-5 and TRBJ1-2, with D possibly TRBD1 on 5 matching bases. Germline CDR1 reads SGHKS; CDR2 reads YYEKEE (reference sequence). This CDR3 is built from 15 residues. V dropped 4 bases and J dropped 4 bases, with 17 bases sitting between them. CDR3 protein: CASSPSPGKAYGYTF. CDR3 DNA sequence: TGTGCCAGCAGCCCCTCGCCAGGGAAGGCCTATGGCTACACCTTC. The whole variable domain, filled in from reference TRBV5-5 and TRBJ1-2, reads DAGVTQSPTHLIKTRGQQVTLRCSPISGHKSVSWYQQVLGQGPQFIFQYYEKEERGRGNFPDRFSARQFPNYSSELNVNALLLGDSALYLCASSPSPGKAYGYTFGSGTRLTVV.

CDR3 nucleotide sequence: TGTGCCAGCAGCCGCCCGGGACAGGGAGGGGAGACCCAGTACTTC. Its translation: CASSRPGQGGETQYF. The J gene is TRBJ2-5, the V gene TRBV7-9, with 9 positions matching TRBD1. This CDR3 region has 15 residues. CDR1 and CDR2 (germline): SEHNR, FQNEAQ (reference sequence). Trimming took 5 bases from V and 5 from J; bases not matched to a gene: 9.

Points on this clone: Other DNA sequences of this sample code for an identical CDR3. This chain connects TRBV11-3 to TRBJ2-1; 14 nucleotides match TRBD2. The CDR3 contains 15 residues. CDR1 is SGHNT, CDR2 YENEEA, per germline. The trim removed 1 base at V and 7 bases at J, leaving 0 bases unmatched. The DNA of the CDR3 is TGTGCCAGCAGCTTAGGACTAGCGGGAGGGAATGAGCAGTTCTTC. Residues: CASSLGLAGGNEQFF. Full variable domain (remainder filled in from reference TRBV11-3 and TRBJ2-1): EAGVVQSPRYKIIEKKQPVAFWCNPISGHNTLYWYLQNLGQGPELLIRYENEEAVDDSQLPKDRFSAERLKGVDSTLKIQPAELGDSAVYLCASSLGLAGGNEQFFGPGTRLTVL.

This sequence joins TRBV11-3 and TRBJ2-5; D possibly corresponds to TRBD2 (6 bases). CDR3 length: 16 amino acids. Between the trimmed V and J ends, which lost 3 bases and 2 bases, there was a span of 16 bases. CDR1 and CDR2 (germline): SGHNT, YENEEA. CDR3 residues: CASSFPLAGGQETQYF. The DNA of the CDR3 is TGTGCCAGCAGCTTCCCCCTCGCCGGGGGACAAGAGACCCAGTACTTC.

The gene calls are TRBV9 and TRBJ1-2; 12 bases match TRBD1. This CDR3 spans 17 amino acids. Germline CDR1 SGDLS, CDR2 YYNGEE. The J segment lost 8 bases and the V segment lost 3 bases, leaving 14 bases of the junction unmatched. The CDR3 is CASSGFGTGGATDGYTF. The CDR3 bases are TGTGCCAGCAGCGGATTCGGGACAGGGGGCGCCACGGACGGCTACACCTTC.

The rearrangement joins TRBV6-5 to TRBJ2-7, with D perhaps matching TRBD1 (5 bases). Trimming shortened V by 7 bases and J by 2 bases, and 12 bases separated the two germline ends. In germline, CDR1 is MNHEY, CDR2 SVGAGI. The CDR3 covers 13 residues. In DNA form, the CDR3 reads TGTGCCAGCAACACCCAGGGTCCCTACGAGCAGTACTTC. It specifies CASNTQGPYEQYF.

The CDR3 DNA reads as TGTGCCAGCAGTGGGCAATTTGGGTACTACGAGCAGTACTTC. Amino acids: CASSGQFGYYEQYF. The rearrangement uses TRBV2 and TRBJ2-7; no clear D gene. Trimming took off 4 bases at V and 3 bases at J, with 13 bases between the two ends. The CDR3 extends over 14 amino acids. Looked up from germline, CDR1 is SNHLY and CDR2 is FYNNEI. The variable domain in full, with the rest retrieved from reference TRBV2 and TRBJ2-7, is EPEVTQTPSHQVTQMGQEVILRCVPISNHLYFYWYRQILGQKVEFLVSFYNNEISEKSEIFDDQFSVERPDGSNFTLKIRSTKLEDSAMYFCASSGQFGYYEQYFGPGTRLTVT.

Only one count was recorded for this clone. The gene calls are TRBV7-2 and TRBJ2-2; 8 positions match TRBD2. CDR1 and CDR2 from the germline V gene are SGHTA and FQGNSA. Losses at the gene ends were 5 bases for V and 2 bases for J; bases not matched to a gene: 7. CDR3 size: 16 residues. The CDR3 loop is CASSREGLVNTGELFF. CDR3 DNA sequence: TGTGCCAGCAGCAGAGAGGGACTAGTAAACACCGGGGAGCTGTTTTTT.

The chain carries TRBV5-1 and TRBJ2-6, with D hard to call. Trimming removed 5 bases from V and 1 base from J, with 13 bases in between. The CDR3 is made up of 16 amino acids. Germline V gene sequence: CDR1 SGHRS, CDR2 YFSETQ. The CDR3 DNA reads TGCGCCAGCAGGGCTGACTTAGATTCTGGGGCCAACGTCCTGACTTTC. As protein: CASRADLDSGANVLTF.

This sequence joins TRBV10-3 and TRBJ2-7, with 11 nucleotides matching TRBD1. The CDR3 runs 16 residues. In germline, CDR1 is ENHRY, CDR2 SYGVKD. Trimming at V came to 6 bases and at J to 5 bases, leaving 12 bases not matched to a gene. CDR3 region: CAIRPSGQGGLNEQYF. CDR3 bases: TGTGCCATCAGACCATCGGGACAGGGGGGCCTCAACGAGCAGTACTTC.

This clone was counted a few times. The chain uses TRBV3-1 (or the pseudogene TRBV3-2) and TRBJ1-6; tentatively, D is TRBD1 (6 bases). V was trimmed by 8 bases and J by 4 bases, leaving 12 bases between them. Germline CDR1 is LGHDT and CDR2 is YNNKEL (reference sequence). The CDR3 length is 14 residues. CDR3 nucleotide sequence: TGTGCCAGCGAACTTGGACAGTATAATTCACCCCTCCACTTT. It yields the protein CASELGQYNSPLHF.

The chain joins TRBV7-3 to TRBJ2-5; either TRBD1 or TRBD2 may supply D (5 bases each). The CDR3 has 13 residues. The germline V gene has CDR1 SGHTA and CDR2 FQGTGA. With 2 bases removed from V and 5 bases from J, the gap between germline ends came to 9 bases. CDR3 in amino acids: CASSLVGTETQYF. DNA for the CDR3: TGTGCCAGCAGCTTAGTGGGGACGGAGACCCAGTACTTC.

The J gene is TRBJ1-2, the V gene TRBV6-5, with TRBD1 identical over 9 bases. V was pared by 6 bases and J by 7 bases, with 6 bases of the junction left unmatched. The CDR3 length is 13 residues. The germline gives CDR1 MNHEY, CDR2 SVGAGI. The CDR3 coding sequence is TGTGCCAGCAGAACTACAGGGGGCAGTGGCTACACCTTC. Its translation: CASRTTGGSGYTF.

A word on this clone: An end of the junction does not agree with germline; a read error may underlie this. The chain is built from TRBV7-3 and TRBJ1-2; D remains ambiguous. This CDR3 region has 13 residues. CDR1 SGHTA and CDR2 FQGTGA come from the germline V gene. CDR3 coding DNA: TGTGCCAGCAGCCCGAATGGGATCTTGGGGTCTAACTTC. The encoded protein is CASSPNGILGSNF. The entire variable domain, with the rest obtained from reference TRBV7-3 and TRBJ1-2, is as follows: GAGVSQTPSNKVTEKGKYVELRCDPISGHTALYWYRQSLGQGPEFLIYFQGTGAADDSGLPNDRFFAVRPEGSVSTLKIQRTERGDSAVYLCASSPNGILGSNFGSGTRLTVV.